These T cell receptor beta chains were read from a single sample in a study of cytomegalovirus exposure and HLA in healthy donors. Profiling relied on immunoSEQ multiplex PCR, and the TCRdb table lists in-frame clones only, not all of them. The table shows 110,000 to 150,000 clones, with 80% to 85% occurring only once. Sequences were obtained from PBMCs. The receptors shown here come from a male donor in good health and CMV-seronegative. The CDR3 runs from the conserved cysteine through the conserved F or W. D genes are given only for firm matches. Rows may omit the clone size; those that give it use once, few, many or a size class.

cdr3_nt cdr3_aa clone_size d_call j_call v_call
TGTGCCAGCTCACCTTCCCCAGGGAACATTCAGTACTTC CASSPSPGNIQYF NA NA TRBJ2-4 TRBV18
TGTGCCAGCAGCCTGATGACAGGGGCTGGAAACACCATATATTTT CASSLMTGAGNTIYF NA TRBD1 TRBJ1-3 TRBV7-6
TGTGCCAGCAGCTCGCGACTAGAAGAGACCCAGTACTTC CASSSRLEETQYF NA NA TRBJ2-5 TRBV5-4
TGTGCCAGCAGCAGGACAGGGGGCCACTACAATGAGCAGTTCTTC CASSRTGGHYNEQFF few TRBD1 TRBJ2-1 TRBV7-2
TGTGCCAGCAGCCAACATGTCGTGGCGAGCGGGAGAGGGAGCGGGGAGCTGTTTTTT CASSQHVVASGRGSGELFF NA TRBD2 TRBJ2-2 TRBV4-2
TGTGCCAGCAGTACTCTGACAGTTAATGAGCAGTTCTTC CASSTLTVNEQFF NA NA TRBJ2-1 TRBV28
TGTGCCAGCAGCTTATGGCGGCAACTTAACACTGAAGCTTTCTTT CASSLWRQLNTEAFF NA NA TRBJ1-1 TRBV7-2
TGTGCCAGTAGTATTTTCTCGCTAGCTGGGGCCTACAATGAGCAGTTCTTC CASSIFSLAGAYNEQFF NA NA TRBJ2-1 TRBV19
TGTGCCAGTAGTATCCGACAGGGCGCTTATAGCAATCAGCCCCAGCATTTT CASSIRQGAYSNQPQHF few TRBD1 TRBJ1-5 TRBV19
TGTGCCACCAGCAGAGATCTAGCAGGCAGAACTAATAGCAATCAGCCCCAGCATTTT CATSRDLAGRTNSNQPQHF NA NA TRBJ1-5 TRBV15
TGTGCCAGCAGCTTAGGTCGAACAGGGGCCCCCTACAATGAGCAGTTCTTC CASSLGRTGAPYNEQFF NA TRBD1 TRBJ2-1 TRBV13
TGTGCCAGCAGCTTATTTGGGACTAGCGGGGGGTCGGACTACGAGCAGTACTTC CASSLFGTSGGSDYEQYF NA TRBD2 TRBJ2-7 TRBV7-6
TGTGCTAGTGGCCCAACAACAGGGAGGGGGAACAATGAGCAGTTCTTC CASGPTTGRGNNEQFF NA NA TRBJ2-1 TRBV12-5
TGCGCCAGCAGCCCAAGCGGACTTATCACCTACAATGAGCAGTTCTTC CASSPSGLITYNEQFF NA NA TRBJ2-1 TRBV4-3
TGTGCCAGCAGCTCGACTAGCGGCGAAGCTAGGGCCCCAGATACGCAGTATTTT CASSSTSGEARAPDTQYF NA TRBD2 TRBJ2-3 TRBV13
TGTGCCAGCAGCTTGGGCCCAGCGGGAGAAACGTACGAGCAGTACTTC CASSLGPAGETYEQYF NA TRBD2 TRBJ2-7 TRBV5-6
TGTGCCAGCAGCGCCTGGGACAGGAACACAGATACGCAGTATTTT CASSAWDRNTDTQYF few TRBD1 TRBJ2-3 TRBV9
TGTGCCAGCAGCGCCATACAGGGGTCAAATGAGCAGTTCTTC CASSAIQGSNEQFF once TRBD1 TRBJ2-1 TRBV9
TGTGCCAGCAGTGAGACTACCGGGACTCCGAGGGGTGGCTACACCTTC CASSETTGTPRGGYTF NA NA TRBJ1-2 TRBV2
TGTGCCAGCAGCTTACTAGCGGAGCTTTTCAATGAGCAGTTCTTC CASSLLAELFNEQFF NA TRBD2 TRBJ2-1 TRBV9
TGTGCCAGCAGTCCGGCAGGCTCCTATCACTACGAGCAGTACTTC CASSPAGSYHYEQYF NA NA TRBJ2-7 TRBV27
TGTGCCAGCAGCAAAAAAACAGGGGGCGAGCTAGCGGCTTACAATGAGCAGTTCTTC CASSKKTGGELAAYNEQFF NA NA TRBJ2-1 TRBV21-1
TGTGCCAGCAACATCGGGACAGGGCTCACCGGGGAGCTGTTTTTT CASNIGTGLTGELFF NA TRBD1 TRBJ2-2 TRBV6-5
TGTGCCAGCAGTTTATCAGGGTCTGAAGCTTTCTTT CASSLSGSEAFF NA NA TRBJ1-1 TRBV28
TGTGCCTGGAAGGATCAGGGGTTCCAAGAGACCCAGTACTTC CAWKDQGFQETQYF NA NA TRBJ2-5 TRBV30
TGTGCCAGCAACGGGGGGAGCGAAGAGTACAATGAGCAGTTCTTC CASNGGSEEYNEQFF once TRBD2 TRBJ2-1 TRBV9
TGTGCCAGCAGTGATCCCGGGGGAGGGCCAGAAGCTTTCTTT CASSDPGGGPEAFF NA NA TRBJ1-1 TRBV25-1
TGCAGCGCCCCAGGGGGCTTCGGCGAGCAGTACTTC CSAPGGFGEQYF once TRBD1 TRBJ2-7 TRBV29-1